The rows below give T cell receptor beta chains drawn from one sample of a study of T cells after yellow fever vaccination. One entry per CDR3 protein, called by TCRdb with MiXCR from the 5' RACE reads. Here the sample spans around 310,000 distinct CDR3 sequences, 7.5% to 9% being singletons. The source material was PBMCs, sampled on the day of the first yellow fever vaccination. The receptors come from a man younger than 35 who received the YFV17D yellow fever vaccine. Both conserved end residues are part of each CDR3. D genes are given only for firm matches. Where a row states a size, it is once, few, many or the class of an expanded clone; other rows omit it.

V	size	D	J	DNA	CDR3
TRBV12-3/TRBV12-4	.	TRBD1	TRBJ1-3	TGTGCCAGCAGCGACAGGGAAAAAGGAAACACCATATATTTT	CASSDREKGNTIYF
TRBV4-3	many	.	TRBJ1-1	TGCGCCAGCAGCCGCCAGGTTTGGGACATGAACACTGAAGCTTTCTTT	CASSRQVWDMNTEAFF
TRBV9	many	TRBD1	TRBJ2-1	TGTGCCAGCAGCGTTGGGACAGGGGTTTTCTCGTCTGAGCAGTTCTTC	CASSVGTGVFSSEQFF
TRBV5-4	.	TRBD1	TRBJ1-3	TGTGCCAGCAGCTGGACAGGAGGAAACACCATATATTTT	CASSWTGGNTIYF
TRBV25-1	.	.	TRBJ1-6	TGTGCCAGCAGTGCCCCACAGAGCAATTCACCCCTCCACTTT	CASSAPQSNSPLHF
TRBV7-2	many	.	TRBJ2-1	TGTGCCAGCAGCTTATTGATTAGGGGATGGGATGAGCAGTTCTTC	CASSLLIRGWDEQFF
TRBV12-3/TRBV12-4	few	.	TRBJ1-6	TGTGCCAGCAGTCCCCATCCCGGTTCACCCCTCCACTTT	CASSPHPGSPLHF
TRBV4-3	.	TRBD2	TRBJ2-3	TGCGCCAGCAGCCTTCTAGCGGGGGGCACTAGCACAGATACGCAGTATTTT	CASSLLAGGTSTDTQYF
TRBV25-1	few	.	TRBJ1-2	TGTGCCAGCAGCCAAGCCGGGAGTTCGTTCGCTGGCTACACCTTC	CASSQAGSSFAGYTF
TRBV7-8	.	.	TRBJ1-1	TGTGCCAGCAGCTTATTCAGGGGCAGTAACACTGAAGCTTTCTTT	CASSLFRGSNTEAFF
TRBV7-2	many	.	TRBJ2-1	TGTGCCAGCAGCCGTCGGGGGGCCTCCTACAATGAGCAGTTCTTC	CASSRRGASYNEQFF
TRBV7-3	few	.	TRBJ2-1	TGTGCCAGCAGCCCAGGGTCAGGGAGTAAGCAGTTCTTC	CASSPGSGSKQFF
TRBV12-3/TRBV12-4	few	.	TRBJ2-3	TGTGCCAGCAGTCTAACCCCCGCCGGGTCTCAGCAGTATTTT	CASSLTPAGSQQYF
TRBV29-1	.	.	TRBJ1-1	TGCAGCGTTGTTCGGAGGAACACTGAAGCTTTCTTT	CSVVRRNTEAFF
TRBV19	.	.	TRBJ2-2	TGTGCCAGTAGTGCGCAGGGAAGCACCGGGGAGCTGTTTTTT	CASSAQGSTGELFF
TRBV20-1	.	.	TRBJ1-4	TGCTGTGCTAGGCAACAGGGAACTAATGAAAAACTGTTTTTT	CCARQQGTNEKLFF
TRBV20-1	.	.	TRBJ2-3	TGCAGTGCTAGAGACTCTGTCCTCGCGAGCACAGATACGCAGTATTTT	CSARDSVLASTDTQYF